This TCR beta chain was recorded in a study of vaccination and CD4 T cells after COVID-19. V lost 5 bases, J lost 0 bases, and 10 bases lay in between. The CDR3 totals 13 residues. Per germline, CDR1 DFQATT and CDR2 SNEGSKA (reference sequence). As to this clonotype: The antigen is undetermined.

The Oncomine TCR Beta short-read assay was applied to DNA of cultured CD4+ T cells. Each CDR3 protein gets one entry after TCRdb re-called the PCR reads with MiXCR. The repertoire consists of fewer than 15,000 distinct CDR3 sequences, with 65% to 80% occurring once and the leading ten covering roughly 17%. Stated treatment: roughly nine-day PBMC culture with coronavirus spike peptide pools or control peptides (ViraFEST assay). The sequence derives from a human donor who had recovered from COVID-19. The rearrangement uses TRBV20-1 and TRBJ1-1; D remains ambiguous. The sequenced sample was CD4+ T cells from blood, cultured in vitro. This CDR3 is CSAPKSVNTEAFF. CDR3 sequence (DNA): TGCAGTGCTCCGAAAAGTGTGAACACTGAAGCTTTCTTT.